Sequencing of this TCR beta chain was carried out in a study of tumor-infiltrating lymphocytes in primary liver carcinoma. With regard to this clonotype: What it binds is unknown.

The researchers produced TCR beta cDNA from roughly 500 ng total RNA with a constant-region primer. ARM-PCR was slightly modified, and three nested multiplex PCR rounds with it gave rise to the TCR beta libraries. Researchers ran the first two PCR rounds for roughly 11 cycles each with TRBV1-TRBV30 forward primers and a C-beta reverse primer. TCRdb passed the multiplex PCR reads through MiXCR, listing each CDR3 protein once. The table records approximately 330,000 distinct CDR3 sequences, less than 65% of them present only once. Extraction also yielded germline DNA, while blood RNA was obtained from unsorted whole blood. Study findings and constraints: Samples were bulk unsorted, so CD4+ and CD8+ repertoires were not compared. Tumors reached a significantly greater top-250-clone fraction than blood did (p = 0.039).

This CDR3 is built from 14 residues. CDR1 SGHKS and CDR2 YYEKEE come from the germline V gene (reference sequence). Trimming cost V 7 bases and J 8 bases; bases outside gene matches: 12. The specimen sequenced was peripheral blood. The clonotype originates from a man aged 35 to 55 with primary liver carcinoma and hepatitis B virus infection. The rearrangement uses TRBV5-5 and TRBJ2-3; 8 bases fit TRBD2. In DNA, the CDR3 is TGTGCCAGCGAGGGGAGCGGGAGCGCAGGTACGCAGTATTTT. As protein: CASEGSGSAGTQYF.